What follows are 8 T cell receptor beta chains derived from one specimen sequenced in a study of human T cells and chemical hapten exposure. One entry per CDR3 protein results from TCRdb running MiXCR on the RACE reads. The sample shows 100,000 to 150,000 distinct CDR3 sequences, approximately 15% of them seen only once. Time point meaning: pre-sensitization, week 0. The treatment is: therapeutic diphenylcyclopropenone sensitization with weekly scalp DPC. The material was whole blood, obtained in connection with sensitization to the hapten diphenylcyclopropenone (DPC). These receptors came from a woman aged 18-29 years with alopecia areata. Some clones in this sample may be carry-over from other donors' samples.

The chain combines TRBV12-5 with TRBJ2-3, with D uncertain. CDR1 and CDR2 (germline): LGHNT, FRNRAP. CDR3 length equals 13 residues. V gave up 2 bases and J gave up 2 bases, with 5 bases separating them. CDR3 residues: CASGLPNTDTQYF. The CDR3, as DNA: TGTGCTAGTGGTTTGCCAAACACAGATACGCAGTATTTT.

The chain links TRBV29-1 to TRBJ2-7, with D tentatively TRBD2 (6 bases). Trimming left V 7 bases short and J 3 bases short, with 13 bases between. Germline CDR1 is SQVTM and CDR2 is ANQGSEA. The CDR3 contains 12 residues. The CDR3 DNA is TGCAGCGCAAAAATGGAGGGCTACGAGCAGTACTTC. Its translation is CSAKMEGYEQYF.

The CDR3 is CASSLIPGQGSTDTQYF. The CDR3 DNA sequence: TGTGCCAGCAGCTTAATTCCGGGACAGGGTAGCACAGATACGCAGTATTTT. This chain joins TRBV7-8 and TRBJ2-3, with 9 bases fitting TRBD1. Trimming took 2 bases from V and 0 from J; bases not matched to a gene: 6. The CDR3 contains 17 residues. Germline CDR1 is SGHVS and CDR2 is FQNEAQ.

This clonotype has at least ten counts. The chain combines TRBV20-1 with TRBJ1-6; D is unclear. The CDR3 is made up of 13 amino acids. V shed 4 bases and J shed 0 bases, with 4 bases lying between them. Per the germline V gene, CDR1 is DFQATT and CDR2 is SNEGSKA (reference sequence). CDR3 sequence (DNA): TGCAGTGCTACTAGCTCCTATAATTCACCCCTCCACTTT. Translating gives CSATSSYNSPLHF.

This clonotype was recorded a few times. V usage is TRBV23-1 and J usage is TRBJ1-3; possibly TRBD1 for D (6 bases). TRBV23-1 has ORF status, its function being uncertain. V dropped 1 base and J dropped 4 bases, with 20 bases sitting between them. This CDR3 has 18 residues. Here the CDR3 DNA reads TGCGCCAGCAGTCAATTTTGTATGGGACAAAGTCCGGGAAACACCATATATTTT. It specifies CASSQFCMGQSPGNTIYF.

This clonotype occurred a few times. The J gene is TRBJ2-2, the V gene TRBV4-3; D is unresolved. The CDR3 runs to 17 residues. V lost 1 base to trimming and J lost 4 bases, with 16 bases between them. Germline V lookup: CDR1 LGHNA, CDR2 YSLEER. CDR3 sequence (DNA): TGCGCCAGCAGCCAAGCTCCCTGGACGGCTGGCACCGGGGAGCTGTTTTTT. Its translation is CASSQAPWTAGTGELFF.

This clonotype came up a few times. This sequence joins TRBV11-2 and TRBJ2-2, with 8 nucleotides matching TRBD2. The J segment lost 1 base and the V segment lost 1 base, leaving 5 bases of the junction unmatched. The CDR3 is 17 residues long. Germline values: CDR1 SGHAT, CDR2 FQNNGV. The CDR3 reads CASSLAGLAGNTGELFF. CDR3 nucleotide sequence: TGTGCCAGCAGCTTAGCCGGGCTAGCGGGGAACACCGGGGAGCTGTTTTTT.

This chain uses TRBV29-1 with TRBJ2-3; D unclear. In germline, CDR1 is SQVTM, CDR2 ANQGSEA. V was cut by 2 bases and J by 8 bases, with 17 bases left in between. The CDR3 contains 14 residues. The CDR3 here is CSVEQEPRPITQYF. The CDR3 DNA is TGCAGCGTTGAACAAGAACCTAGGCCCATTACGCAGTATTTT.